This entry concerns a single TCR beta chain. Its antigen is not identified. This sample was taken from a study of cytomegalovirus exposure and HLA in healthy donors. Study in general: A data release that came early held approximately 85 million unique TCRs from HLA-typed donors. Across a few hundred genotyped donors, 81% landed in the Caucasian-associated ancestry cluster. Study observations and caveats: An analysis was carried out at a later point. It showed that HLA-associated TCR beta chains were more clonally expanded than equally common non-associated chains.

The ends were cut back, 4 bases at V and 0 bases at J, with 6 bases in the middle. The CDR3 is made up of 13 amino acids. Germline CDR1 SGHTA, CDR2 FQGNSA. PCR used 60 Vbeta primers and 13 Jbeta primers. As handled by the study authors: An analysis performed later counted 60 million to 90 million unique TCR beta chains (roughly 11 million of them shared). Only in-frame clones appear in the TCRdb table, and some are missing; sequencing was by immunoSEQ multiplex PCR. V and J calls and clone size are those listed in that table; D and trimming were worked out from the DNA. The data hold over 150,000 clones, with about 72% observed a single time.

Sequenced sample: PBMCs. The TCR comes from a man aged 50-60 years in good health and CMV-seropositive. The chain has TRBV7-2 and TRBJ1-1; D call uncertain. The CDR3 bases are TGTGCCAGCAGCTCTTACATGAACACTGAAGCTTTCTTT. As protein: CASSSYMNTEAFF.